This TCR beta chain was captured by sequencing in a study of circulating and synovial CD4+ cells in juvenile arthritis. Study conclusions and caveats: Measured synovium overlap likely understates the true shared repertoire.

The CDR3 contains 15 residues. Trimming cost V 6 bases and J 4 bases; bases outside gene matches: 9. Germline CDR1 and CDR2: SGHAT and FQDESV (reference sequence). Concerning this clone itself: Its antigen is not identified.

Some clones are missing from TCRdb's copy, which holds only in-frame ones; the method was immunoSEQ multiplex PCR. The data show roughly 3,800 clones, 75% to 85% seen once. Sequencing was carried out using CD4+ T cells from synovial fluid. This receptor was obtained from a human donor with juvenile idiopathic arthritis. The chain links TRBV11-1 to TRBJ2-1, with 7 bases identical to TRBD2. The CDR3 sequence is CASSRDLADYNEQFF. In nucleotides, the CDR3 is TGTGCCAGCAGTAGAGACCTAGCGGATTACAATGAGCAGTTCTTC.